The rows below give T cell receptor beta chains drawn from one sample of a study of T cells after yellow fever vaccination. A single record per CDR3 protein comes from TCRdb applying MiXCR to the 5' RACE reads. Among about 75,000 distinct CDR3 sequences listed, roughly 7% were seen once. The material was CD8+ T cells sorted from PBMCs, obtained 10 days after the first yellow fever vaccination. The receptors stem from a man younger than 30 who received the YFV17D yellow fever vaccine. Both conserved end residues are part of each CDR3. A D gene is named only where the DNA matches it firmly. Rows give clone size only sometimes, using once, few, many, or a class for an expanded clone.

J gene,D gene,V gene,CDR3 length,clone size,CDR3 DNA,CDR3 protein
TRBJ1-4,-,TRBV4-1,14,-,TGCGCCAGCAGCCAAGAGGAGCTGGGAGAAAAACTGTTTTTT,CASSQEELGEKLFF
TRBJ2-2,-,TRBV11-2,13,many,TGTGCCAGCAGCCCCACAGTCACCGGGGAGCTGTTTTTT,CASSPTVTGELFF
TRBJ2-2,-,TRBV9,14,-,TGTGCCAGCAGCGTAGACACTAACACCGGGGAGCTGTTTTTT,CASSVDTNTGELFF
TRBJ2-2,-,TRBV5-8,14,-,TGTGCCAGCATCTTGGACAGCAACACCGGGGAGCTGTTTTTT,CASILDSNTGELFF
TRBJ2-3,TRBD2,TRBV5-4,12,many,TGTGCCAGCAGCTTGGAGCGGGGCGTTGCGTATTTT,CASSLERGVAYF
TRBJ1-5,-,TRBV12-3/TRBV12-4,14,many,TGTGCCAGCAGGACCGCGGGGCTTGGTCAGCCCCAGCATTTT,CASRTAGLGQPQHF
TRBJ2-7,-,TRBV10-3,15,few,TGTGCCATCAGTGAGTCAGGGGAAATGACCTACGAGCAGTACTTC,CAISESGEMTYEQYF
TRBJ1-3,-,TRBV12-3/TRBV12-4,10,few,TGTGCCAGTGGGGGAAGCACCATATATTTT,CASGGSTIYF
TRBJ2-2,-,TRBV3-1,15,-,TGTGCCAGCAGCCCGGGTGGCCCGAACACCGGGGAGCTGTTTTTT,CASSPGGPNTGELFF
TRBJ2-1,-,TRBV4-2,14,few,TGTGCCAGCAGCCCCGAGGTCCGGTGCAATGAGCAGTTCTTC,CASSPEVRCNEQFF
TRBJ1-1,TRBD1,TRBV25-1,14,-,TGTGCCAGCAGTGATCACAGGGGGAACACTGAAGCTTTCTTT,CASSDHRGNTEAFF
TRBJ1-1,-,TRBV4-1,14,many,TGCGCCAGCAGCCAGACAGAGTCTCGCACGGAAGCTTTCTTT,CASSQTESRTEAFF
TRBJ2-1,-,TRBV11-2,13,-,TGTGCCAGCAAAAAGTCTTCCCAGAATGAGCAGTTCTTC,CASKKSSQNEQFF
TRBJ2-1,-,TRBV11-3,13,few,TGTGCCAGCAGCTCGCGGGGGCACAATGAGCAGTTCTTC,CASSSRGHNEQFF
TRBJ2-1,TRBD2,TRBV12-3/TRBV12-4,14,many,TGTGCATCCCGCTTACTAGCGGGGGGATATGAGCAGTTCTTC,CASRLLAGGYEQFF
TRBJ1-1,-,TRBV5-1,13,many,TGCGCCAGCAGCTTGAACGTTAACACTGAAGCTTTCTTT,CASSLNVNTEAFF
TRBJ2-1,TRBD2,TRBV6-4,13,many,TGTGCCAGCAGTGATACTAGCGTTTCTGAGCAGTTCTTC,CASSDTSVSEQFF
TRBJ1-5,-,TRBV6-5,16,many,TGTGCCAGCAGTTACTCGTCTGATCTCCGGCATCAGCCCCAGCATTTT,CASSYSSDLRHQPQHF
TRBJ1-5,-,TRBV15,15,many,TGTGCCACCAGCAGAGATTCCGGCGCCAGTCAGCCCCAGCATTTT,CATSRDSGASQPQHF
TRBJ1-3,-,TRBV7-9,19,few,TGTGCCAGCAGCTTAGTTGGCAGGGGATTTGCCCCCTCTGGAAACACCATATATTTT,CASSLVGRGFAPSGNTIYF
TRBJ2-3,TRBD2,TRBV24-1,15,many,TGTGCCACTTCACCGAGAGCGGGGGCTGCAGATACGCAGTATTTT,CATSPRAGAADTQYF
TRBJ2-3,TRBD1,TRBV19,16,few,TGTGCCAGTAGTGTGGGGACCGGGACAGTCACAGATACGCAGTATTTT,CASSVGTGTVTDTQYF
TRBJ1-5,-,TRBV4-1,15,many,TGCGCCAGCAGCCAAGATGAGGGGGTCGCTCAGCCCCAGCATTTT,CASSQDEGVAQPQHF
TRBJ1-5,TRBD1,TRBV27,17,-,TGTGCCAGCAGTTTTGTAGGGACAGGGGGTTCCAATCAGCCCCAGCATTTT,CASSFVGTGGSNQPQHF
TRBJ2-1,-,TRBV7-6,12,many,TGTGCCAGCAGCTTAGGGGGGCTGGAGCAGTTCTTC,CASSLGGLEQFF
TRBJ2-1,TRBD2,TRBV6-2/TRBV6-3,17,many,TGTGCCAGCAGTTACGAGCGGGGGGGCCGGACCTACAATGAGCAGTTCTTC,CASSYERGGRTYNEQFF
TRBJ2-7,TRBD2,TRBV12-3/TRBV12-4,15,-,TGTGCCAGCAGTTTCCGGTCTAGCGGGGGCTACGAGCAGTACTTC,CASSFRSSGGYEQYF
TRBJ1-1,-,TRBV4-1,15,few,TGCGCCAGCAGCCAAGATTCCCGCAGTAGGACTGAAGCTTTCTTT,CASSQDSRSRTEAFF